The 27 T cell receptor beta chains below come from one sample, sequenced in a study of identical twins. TCRdb re-called the 5' RACE reads through MiXCR, storing one row per CDR3 protein. Of about 660,000 distinct CDR3 sequences listed, over 8.5% are singletons. The data also belong to a second study, concerning yellow fever vaccine responses in identical twins.

Source material: PBMCs. These receptors all come from a young woman in good health.

The chain joins TRBV14 to TRBJ2-7; 7 nucleotides align to TRBD2. V shed 4 bases and J 0 bases; nucleotides not matched to a gene: 3. The CDR3 is 14 residues long. Germline-derived CDR1 and CDR2 are SGHDN and FVKESK. The CDR3 region has the DNA TGTGCCAGCAGCCCCTGGGGGGGCTCCTACGAGCAGTACTTC. This encodes CASSPWGGSYEQYF.

This clonotype was counted many times. This sequence joins TRBV18 and TRBJ2-7; weak D call: TRBD2 (6 bases). The CDR3 sequence is 14 residues long. CDR1 and CDR2 from the germline V gene are KGHSH and LQKENI. V lost 3 bases, J lost 4 bases, and 13 bases lay in between. The CDR3 loop is CASSPPGVGYEQYF. CDR3 bases: TGTGCCAGCTCACCTCCGGGGGTTGGGTACGAGCAGTACTTC.

The CDR3 is CASSYSASGGQEQFF. Here the CDR3 DNA reads TGTGCCAGCAGTTACTCGGCCAGCGGGGGACAAGAGCAGTTCTTC. The chain is built from TRBV6-5 and TRBJ2-1, with TRBD2 identical over 8 bases. The germline V gene has CDR1 MNHEY and CDR2 SVGAGI. Germline trimming cut 0 bases from V and 10 bases from J; bases unmatched to any gene: 8. The CDR3 loop spans 15 amino acids.

This clonotype showed up just a few times. The chain has TRBV29-1 and TRBJ2-5, with D perhaps TRBD2 (5 bases). The CDR3 is 12 residues long. The V and J ends lost 4 bases and 5 bases respectively, with 11 bases between them. Germline V lookup: CDR1 SQVTM, CDR2 ANQGSEA. CDR3 amino acids: CSVVPSSETQYF. DNA for the CDR3: TGCAGCGTTGTGCCTAGCTCGGAGACCCAGTACTTC.

This clonotype was picked up a small number of times. This CDR3 reads CASKAAKETQYF. In DNA form, the CDR3 reads TGTGCCAGCAAAGCGGCGAAAGAGACCCAGTACTTC. The J gene is TRBJ2-5, the V gene TRBV6-6, with D perhaps TRBD2 (5 bases). Germline lookup yields CDR1 MNHNY and CDR2 SVGAGI (reference sequence). Trimming pared 7 bases from V and 3 bases from J, leaving 9 bases between. This CDR3 has 12 amino acids.

This clonotype showed up just a few times. The chain recombines TRBV5-6 with TRBJ2-4; the D is unclear. CDR1 and CDR2 from the germline V gene are SGHDT and YYEEEE. The CDR3 is 15 residues long. V was pared by 0 bases and J by 0 bases, with 7 bases between. Here the CDR3 DNA reads TGTGCCAGCAGCTTGGATCAGAAAGCCAAAAACATTCAGTACTTC. It translates to CASSLDQKAKNIQYF.

This clonotype was recorded at least ten times. The chain employs TRBV12-3 or TRBV12-4 and TRBJ2-4; D possibly corresponds to TRBD1 (6 bases). V gave up 3 bases and J gave up 6 bases, with 12 bases separating them. The CDR3 consists of 14 residues. CDR3 amino acids: CASSFSRGVNIQYF. The CDR3 region has the DNA TGTGCCAGCAGTTTTAGCAGGGGTGTAAACATTCAGTACTTC.

This chain links TRBV12-3 or TRBV12-4 with TRBJ2-3, with D possibly being TRBD1 or TRBD2 (5 bases each). The CDR3 is made up of 14 amino acids. Trimming pared 6 bases from V and 0 bases from J, leaving 10 bases between. The CDR3 bases are TGTGCCAGCAGCCGGGACCCTAGCACAGATACGCAGTATTTT. It is translated as CASSRDPSTDTQYF.

This clonotype was recorded at least ten times. V and J are TRBV11-2 and TRBJ2-5; D is possibly TRBD1 or TRBD2 (5 bases each). The CDR3 totals 18 residues. Germline V gives CDR1 SGHAT, CDR2 FQNNGV. Trimming took 5 bases from V and 2 from J, leaving 24 bases between them. The CDR3 nucleotides read TGTGCCAGCAGCCTCTCAGGGAGTGGGTTAAGCATTCAAGAGACCCAGTACTTC. It translates to CASSLSGSGLSIQETQYF.

Many counts were recorded for this clonotype. The germline gene is not matched at one end of the junction; a read error may be the cause. The gene calls are TRBV7-7 and TRBJ2-5; 8 positions match TRBD1. Germline loops: CDR1 SSHAT, CDR2 FNYEAQ (reference sequence). The CDR3 contains 14 residues. CDR3 in DNA: TGTGCTAGCAGCTTAGCGCAGGGGGCCGAGACCCAGTACTTC. Translating gives CASSLAQGAETQYF. The full variable domain, in which reference TRBV7-7 and TRBJ2-5 provide the parts outside the CDR3, is GAGVSQSPRYKVTKRGQDVTLRCDPISSHATLYWYQQALGQGPEFLTYFNYEAQPDKSGLPSDRFSAERPEGSISTLTIQRTEQRDSAMYRCASSLAQGAETQYFGPGTRLLVL.

This chain links TRBV25-1 with TRBJ2-5; TRBD1 is a possible D gene (5 bases). Germline assignment: CDR1 MGHDK and CDR2 SYGVNS. Trimming took off 1 base at V and 0 bases at J, with 9 bases between the two ends. CDR3 length: 15 residues. CDR3: CASSESAGNQETQYF. The CDR3 DNA reads as TGTGCCAGCAGTGAATCGGCAGGGAACCAAGAGACCCAGTACTTC.

The chain uses TRBV14 and TRBJ2-3; the D is unclear. The V end was cut by 0 bases, the J end by 5 bases, with 6 bases between. Looked up from germline, CDR1 is SGHDN and CDR2 is FVKESK. This CDR3 is built from 13 residues. CDR3: CASSQDGQDTQYF. The CDR3 DNA reads as TGTGCCAGCAGCCAAGATGGGCAAGATACGCAGTATTTT.

This clonotype was detected only a few times. This chain connects TRBV5-1 to TRBJ2-3, with D maybe TRBD1 (5 bases). The CDR3 length is 15 residues. The germline CDR1 and CDR2 sequences are SGHRS and YFSETQ. Trimming shortened V by 0 bases and J by 4 bases, and 12 bases separated the two germline ends. The DNA of the CDR3 is TGCGCCAGCAGCTTGGAAGGAACGACAGCAGATACGCAGTATTTT. Translating gives CASSLEGTTADTQYF.

This clonotype was observed many times. This chain links TRBV12-3 or TRBV12-4 with TRBJ1-5; maybe TRBD1 (6 bases). V was shortened by 6 bases and J by 6 bases, with 15 bases between the two germline ends. The CDR3 sequence is 14 residues long. The CDR3 is CASRPSGEGQPQHF. In nucleotides, the CDR3 is TGTGCCAGCAGGCCCTCAGGGGAAGGTCAGCCCCAGCATTTT.

This clonotype was counted between two and nine times. V is TRBV6-5 and J is TRBJ1-5; no firm D call. CDR3 size: 16 residues. The germline V gene encodes CDR1 MNHEY and CDR2 SVGAGI. V dropped 0 bases and J dropped 0 bases, with 9 bases sitting between them. The DNA of the CDR3 is TGTGCCAGCAGTTACTCGAGGCCGGATAGCAATCAGCCCCAGCATTTT. Its protein is CASSYSRPDSNQPQHF.

There are a few counts of this clonotype. The chain has TRBV29-1 and TRBJ1-3, with unresolved D. Trimming cost V 2 bases and J 0 bases, with 5 bases left between them. CDR1 and CDR2 (germline): SQVTM, ANQGSEA. The CDR3 length is 13 residues. This chain's CDR3 is CSVESNSGNTIYF. CDR3 DNA: TGCAGCGTTGAATCCAACTCTGGAAACACCATATATTTT. Looking up the rest from reference TRBV29-1 and TRBJ1-3 gives the full variable domain: SAVISQKPSRDICQRGTSLTIQCQVDSQVTMMFWYRQQPGQSLTLIATANQGSEATYESGFVIDKFPISRPNLTFSTLTVSNMSPEDSSIYLCSVESNSGNTIYFGEGSWLTVV.

Only a few counts were recorded for this clonotype. The chain has TRBV15 and TRBJ2-3; a weak D match, TRBD2 (6 bases). Germline assignment: CDR1 LNHNV and CDR2 YYDKDF (reference sequence). Trimming left V 9 bases short and J 3 bases short, with 13 bases between. The CDR3 is 13 residues long. The CDR3, as DNA: TGTGCCACTGGAGGGGTCCGGACAGATACGCAGTATTTT. Translating it yields CATGGVRTDTQYF. The full variable domain, in which reference TRBV15 and TRBJ2-3 provide the parts outside the CDR3, is DAMVIQNPRYQVTQFGKPVTLSCSQTLNHNVMYWYQQKSSQAPKLLFHYYDKDFNNEADTPDNFQSRRPNTSFCFLDIRSPGLGDTAMYLCATGGVRTDTQYFGPGTRLTVL.

Many counts were recorded for this clonotype. This rearrangement joins TRBV7-9 to TRBJ2-7, with 8 nucleotides matching TRBD2. The CDR3 consists of 13 residues. V gave up 7 bases and J gave up 4 bases; unmatched junction bases: 6. Germline lookup yields CDR1 SEHNR and CDR2 FQNEAQ (reference sequence). CDR3 nucleotides: TGTGCCAGCACCCGGGAGGGACGATACGAGCAGTACTTC. This translates into CASTREGRYEQYF.

This clonotype was observed a handful of times. V is TRBV9 and J is TRBJ2-3, with D possibly being TRBD2 (6 bases). V was shortened by 2 bases and J by 1 base, with 11 bases between the two germline ends. The CDR3 sequence is 15 residues long. Germline lookup yields CDR1 SGDLS and CDR2 YYNGEE. The CDR3 sequence: CASSVTAGRTDTQYF. CDR3 in DNA: TGTGCCAGCAGCGTTACGGCGGGGCGCACAGATACGCAGTATTTT. The full variable domain, completed using reference TRBV9 and TRBJ2-3, is DSGVTQTPKHLITATGQRVTLRCSPRSGDLSVYWYQQSLDQGLQFLIQYYNGEERAKGNILERFSAQQFPDLHSELNLSSLELGDSALYFCASSVTAGRTDTQYFGPGTRLTVL.

This clonotype has just a few counts. In DNA, the CDR3 is TGCGCCGGTCGAATCTCCGACACCGGGGAGCTGTTTTTT. This translates into CAGRISDTGELFF. This chain uses TRBV5-1 with TRBJ2-2, with D uncertain. This CDR3 is built from 13 residues. CDR1 is SGHRS, CDR2 YFSETQ, per germline. The germline V and J ends were trimmed by 10 bases and 3 bases, with 13 bases remaining between them.

The chain uses TRBV6-2 or TRBV6-3 and TRBJ1-1; 7 bases are shared with TRBD1. The CDR3 has 12 amino acids. V lost 2 bases to trimming and J lost 8 bases; unmatched junction nucleotides: 2. The germline CDR1 and CDR2 sequences are MNHEY and SVGEGT. CDR3 in amino acids: CASSYGQDEAFF. The CDR3 DNA is TGTGCCAGCAGTTACGGACAGGACGAAGCTTTCTTT.

This chain connects TRBV18 to TRBJ1-1, with TRBD1 identical over 10 bases. Trimming at V came to 6 bases and at J to 1 base, leaving 5 bases not matched to a gene. This CDR3 spans 15 amino acids. CDR1 KGHSH and CDR2 LQKENI come from the germline V gene. The CDR3 nucleotides read TGTGCCAGCTCGTGGACAGGGGGGCAGAACACTGAAGCTTTCTTT. It specifies CASSWTGGQNTEAFF.

This clonotype was counted between two and nine times. J is TRBJ2-1 and V is TRBV11-1; 13 nucleotides agree with TRBD2. The CDR3 consists of 19 residues. Germline assignment: CDR1 SGHAT and CDR2 FQDESV (reference sequence). With V trimmed by 1 base and J by 4 bases, 10 bases remained unmatched. In DNA, the CDR3 is TGTGCCAGCAGCTTAGGACTAGCGGGAGGTAGAGGTACTTACAATGAGCAGTTCTTC. Translated: CASSLGLAGGRGTYNEQFF.

In this sample, this clonotype turned up many times. This sequence joins TRBV7-9 and TRBJ2-1; weak D call: TRBD1 (6 bases). The CDR3 covers 16 residues. Trimming cost V 5 bases and J 5 bases, with 19 bases left between them. In germline, CDR1 is SEHNR, CDR2 FQNEAQ (reference sequence). The CDR3 sequence is CASSPQGQGINNEQFF. The CDR3 region has the DNA TGTGCCAGCAGCCCGCAGGGGCAGGGGATTAACAATGAGCAGTTCTTC. The full variable domain, with the rest looked up from reference TRBV7-9 and TRBJ2-1, is DTGVSQNPRHKITKRGQNVTFRCDPISEHNRLYWYRQTLGQGPEFLTYFQNEAQLEKSRLLSDRFSAERPKGSFSTLEIQRTEQGDSAMYLCASSPQGQGINNEQFFGPGTRLTVL.

This chain joins TRBV12-3 or TRBV12-4 and TRBJ2-1; a weak D match, TRBD2 (5 bases). V was cut by 0 bases and J by 15 bases, with 9 bases left in between. The CDR3 spans 11 residues. This CDR3 is CASSLALARFF. The CDR3 DNA reads as TGTGCCAGCAGTTTAGCGTTAGCGCGGTTCTTC.

This clonotype was counted ten times or more. The J gene is TRBJ2-1, the V gene TRBV20-1, with TRBD2 matching over 7 bases. Germline assignment: CDR1 DFQATT and CDR2 SNEGSKA (reference sequence). CDR3 length equals 14 residues. The junction had 7 bases not matched to a gene; V was cut back by 6 bases and J by 2 bases. The CDR3 is CSAQSGEAYNEQFF. CDR3 in DNA: TGCAGTGCCCAAAGCGGGGAGGCCTACAATGAGCAGTTCTTC.

The rearrangement uses TRBV20-1 and TRBJ2-3; D might be TRBD1 or TRBD2, each matching 5 bases. V dropped 3 bases and J dropped 5 bases, with 15 bases sitting between them. Germline V gene data show CDR1 as DFQATT and CDR2 as SNEGSKA (reference sequence). This CDR3 is built from 14 residues. CDR3 coding DNA: TGCAGTGCTAGGCGTCGAGGGACGAAAGATACGCAGTATTTT. Residues: CSARRRGTKDTQYF.